This is a list of T cell receptor beta chains from one sample in a study of T cell clonotyping in hematopoietic cell transplantation. The method was immunoSEQ multiplex PCR; TCRdb's version includes in-frame clones alone and lacks a portion of them. The sample contains roughly 11,000 clones, under 95% of which appear only once. This material consisted of peripheral blood mononuclear cells, taken before stem cell transplant. The origin of the receptors is a woman aged 35 to 49 with acute myeloid leukemia. Some clones in this sample may be carry-over from other donors' samples. The CDR3 runs from the conserved cysteine through the conserved F or W. A D gene is named only where the DNA matches it firmly.

TRBV9	TRBJ2-5	TRBD1	CASSSGTVLERKETQYF
TRBV29-1	TRBJ1-1	.	CSVLGGPKGNTEAFF
TRBV11-2	TRBJ2-1	.	CASSLAPRSGRSLYNEQFF
TRBV9	TRBJ2-1	.	CASSGRDLNEQFF
TRBV5-4	TRBJ2-1	TRBD2	CASSLGLAGVDEQFF
TRBV27	TRBJ2-7	TRBD1	CASSLAGGYEQYF
TRBV29-1	TRBJ2-2	.	CSVGWTPIGTGELFF
TRBV9	TRBJ2-1	TRBD2	CASSVGTSGGNEQFF
TRBV13	TRBJ2-7	.	CASSFDGSSYEQYF
TRBV29-1	TRBJ2-3	.	CSVAGRASTDTQYF
TRBV19	TRBJ2-3	.	CASSIDKSTDTQYF
TRBV13	TRBJ2-7	.	CASSSQYGESYEQYF
TRBV19	TRBJ1-2	TRBD1	CASSIDLGTGQGNGYTF
TRBV2	TRBJ1-5	TRBD1	CASSATGGNQPQHF
TRBV29-1	TRBJ2-7	.	CSAQNRAYEQYF
TRBV5-5	TRBJ2-7	.	CASSLNPMRDEQYF
TRBV12-5	TRBJ2-7	.	CASGAIQSPYEQYF
TRBV7-9	TRBJ2-7	TRBD2	CASSPQPGLAGGGSYEQYF
TRBV4-2	TRBJ2-3	TRBD2	CASSPQASGSTDTQYF
TRBV9	TRBJ2-6	.	CASSVVLRAGSGANVLTF
TRBV4-3	TRBJ1-1	.	CASSQDQRNTEAFF
TRBV5-1	TRBJ2-3	TRBD2	CASSFSPGSGGTQYF
TRBV7-2	TRBJ1-5	TRBD1	CASSLDTGVQPQHF
TRBV27	TRBJ2-7	.	CASSRRTGLGEQYF
TRBV5-1	TRBJ1-3	.	CASSRENSGNTIYF
TRBV5-1	TRBJ1-4	.	CASKLSDTNEKLFF
TRBV9	TRBJ2-1	.	CASSVAPGLAYNEQFF
TRBV2	TRBJ1-3	.	CASRKDSSGNTIYF
TRBV13	TRBJ2-7	.	CASTRTSSAYEQYF
TRBV18	TRBJ1-1	.	CASSLKGSSTEAFF
TRBV5-1	TRBJ2-7	TRBD2	CASSLGPLTSGSSYEQYF
TRBV7-2	TRBJ1-3	.	CASSLVGGEHSGNTIYF
TRBV19	TRBJ1-1	.	CASSPGRWDTEAFF
TRBV9	TRBJ1-1	.	CASSPAGGQTGVNTEAFF
TRBV7-9	TRBJ2-3	.	CASSLGGSGADTQYF
TRBV13	TRBJ1-1	TRBD1	CASSIRTGYHTEAFF
TRBV2	TRBJ2-3	.	CASSRDPSTDTQYF
TRBV29-1	TRBJ2-1	TRBD2	CSVDRGEREGYNEQFF
TRBV18	TRBJ1-1	TRBD1	CASSPLGTGSADTEAFF
TRBV5-1	TRBJ2-7	.	CASRRPGSGEQYF
TRBV6-1	.	TRBD2	CASSEGLRLAGGPDEQYF
TRBV5-1	TRBJ2-7	TRBD1	CATTPGTGGIGYEQYF
TRBV1	TRBJ1-1	.	CTSSQASNTEAFF
TRBV5-4	TRBJ2-5	TRBD1	CASSLEGFNPYRGETQYF
TRBV5-8	TRBJ2-6	.	CASSSGPSGANVLTF
TRBV30	TRBJ1-2	.	CAWSSFYYGYTF
TRBV7-2	TRBJ2-1	.	CASRGAGRYNEQFF
TRBV10-3	TRBJ2-2	TRBD1	CAISRPGQLSGGELFF